This T cell receptor (beta chain) came from a study of cytomegalovirus exposure and HLA in healthy donors. Across the study: HLA-typed donors were the source of approximately 86 million unique TCRs held in an early data release.

This PCR relied on a set of 60 Vbeta primers and 13 Jbeta primers. The assay was immunoSEQ multiplex PCR, and TCRdb's table has in-frame clones only and misses some. The sample's table shows approximately 210,000 clones. The germline V gene has CDR1 MDHEN and CDR2 SYDVKM. Trimming took 6 bases from V and 3 from J, leaving 11 bases between them. The CDR3 is made up of 13 amino acids. In regard to this clone: Since no conserved phenylalanine or tryptophan closes the CDR3, a read error is the likely cause.

The material sequenced was PBMCs. V gene TRBV28 combines with J gene TRBJ1-1; D not resolved. This receptor was identified in a woman in her twenties or thirties in good health and CMV-seropositive. CDR3 DNA: TGTGCCAGCAGCTCGTCTGGGGACACTGAAGCTTTCCTT. This encodes CASSSSGDTEAFL.